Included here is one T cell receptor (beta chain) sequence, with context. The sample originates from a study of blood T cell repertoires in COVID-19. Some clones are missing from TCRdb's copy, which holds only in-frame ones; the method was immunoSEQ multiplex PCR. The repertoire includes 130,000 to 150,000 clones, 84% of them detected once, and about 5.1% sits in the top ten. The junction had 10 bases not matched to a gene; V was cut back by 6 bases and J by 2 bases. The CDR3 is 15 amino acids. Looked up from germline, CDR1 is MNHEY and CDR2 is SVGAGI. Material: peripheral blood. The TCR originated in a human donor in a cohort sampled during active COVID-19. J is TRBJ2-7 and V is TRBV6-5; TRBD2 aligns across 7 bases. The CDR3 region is CASRFLAGETYEQYF. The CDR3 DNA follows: TGTGCCAGCAGGTTCCTGGCGGGGGAGACCTACGAGCAGTACTTC.